The clone carrying this T cell receptor beta chain was seen just once. The data were taken from a study of T cells in Graves' hyperthyroidism and ophthalmopathy. There were TCR beta CDR3 regions amplified from RNA transcripts. Researchers ran a first-round RT-PCR on the TCR CDR3 using the HTBI primer set. In TCRdb, the multiplex PCR reads were re-called with MiXCR into one record per CDR3 protein. The sample lists 480,000 or so distinct CDR3 sequences; 46% were seen once. The CDR3 covers 16 residues. V lost 3 bases and J lost 12, with 25 bases in between. CDR1 SGHRS and CDR2 YFSETQ come from the germline V gene. Researchers barred patients who had uncontrolled infection, other autoimmune disease, pregnancy or lactation.

This sequence joins TRBV5-1 and TRBJ2-1; D possibly matches TRBD1 or TRBD2 (7 bases each). This TCR was sampled from an adult woman with Graves' disease, either hyperthyroidism or ophthalmopathy (not recorded which). Sample: peripheral blood or thyroid tissue (not recorded which). The CDR3 reads CASSSVGRGLRIWQFF. The CDR3 nucleotides are TGCGCCAGCAGCTCCGTTGGGAGGGGGCTCAGAATTTGGCAGTTCTTC.